This is a list of T cell receptor beta chains from one sample in a study of T cell repertoires in cytomegalovirus infection. No cognate antigen is known for these TCRs. TCRdb re-called the reads with MiXCR, one entry per CDR3 protein. This sample has about 920,000 distinct CDR3 sequences, with about 33% found just once. The sequences come from cultured CD8+ T cells from PBMCs, collected from culture after CMV antigen stimulation. Receptor source: a human donor in good health (CMV status not recorded). Some clones in this sample may be carry-over from other donors' samples. The CDR3 runs from the conserved cysteine through the conserved F or W. A D gene is named only where the DNA matches it firmly. Only some rows state a clone size, as once, few, many or a class for expanded clones.

J gene: TRBJ2-3; D gene: TRBD2; V gene: TRBV6-2/TRBV6-3; clone size: .; CDR3 DNA: TGTGCCAGCAGTTACTCTCAGCGGGGGGCGAGCACAGATACGCAGTATTTT; CDR3 protein: CASSYSQRGASTDTQYF
J gene: TRBJ2-1; D gene: TRBD2; V gene: TRBV6-2/TRBV6-3; clone size: few; CDR3 DNA: TGTGCCAGCAAGGAGCGGGGGACTAATGAGCAGTTCTTC; CDR3 protein: CASKERGTNEQFF
J gene: TRBJ2-3; D gene: .; V gene: TRBV5-1; clone size: .; CDR3 DNA: TGCGCCAGCAGCTTGGAGGACACCACAGATACGCAGTATTTT; CDR3 protein: CASSLEDTTDTQYF
J gene: TRBJ2-5; D gene: .; V gene: TRBV24-1; clone size: .; CDR3 DNA: TGTGCCACCAGTGATTTATCAGGGGAAGAGACCCAGTACTTC; CDR3 protein: CATSDLSGEETQYF
J gene: TRBJ2-3; D gene: .; V gene: TRBV11-3; clone size: .; CDR3 DNA: TGTGCCAGCAGTCCCTCGGCAGGGTACCTCACAGATACGCAGTATTTT; CDR3 protein: CASSPSAGYLTDTQYF
J gene: TRBJ2-5; D gene: .; V gene: TRBV7-9; clone size: .; CDR3 DNA: TGTGCCAGCCTGGGTCCGGGGATGGATAGGGGAGAGACCCAGTACTTC; CDR3 protein: CASLGPGMDRGETQYF
J gene: TRBJ1-1; D gene: .; V gene: TRBV6-2/TRBV6-3; clone size: many; CDR3 DNA: TGTGCCAGCAGTTATGGGCCTTCCTATGGGGATCTGGACACTGAAGCTTTCTTT; CDR3 protein: CASSYGPSYGDLDTEAFF
J gene: TRBJ1-2; D gene: TRBD1; V gene: TRBV20-1; clone size: many; CDR3 DNA: TGCAGTGCTAGAGATGCCGACAGGGGGCGTGGTGATGGCTACACCTTC; CDR3 protein: CSARDADRGRGDGYTF
J gene: TRBJ2-1; D gene: TRBD1; V gene: TRBV2; clone size: .; CDR3 DNA: TGTGCCAGCAGCGGGACAGGAAACTACAATGAGCAGTTCTTC; CDR3 protein: CASSGTGNYNEQFF
J gene: TRBJ1-1; D gene: .; V gene: TRBV7-6; clone size: .; CDR3 DNA: TGTGACAGCAGCTTTGAGGGGTTAGAAAGTAGAGCTTTCTTT; CDR3 protein: CDSSFEGLESRAFF
J gene: TRBJ1-2; D gene: TRBD1; V gene: TRBV7-4; clone size: .; CDR3 DNA: TGTGCCAGCAGCTTACCGGACAGGGGGCTGGAGTTCTATGGCTACACCTTC; CDR3 protein: CASSLPDRGLEFYGYTF
J gene: TRBJ2-2; D gene: .; V gene: TRBV15; clone size: .; CDR3 DNA: TGTGCCACCAGCAGAGATTGGTCGGCAGCGAACACCGGGGAGCTGTTTTTT; CDR3 protein: CATSRDWSAANTGELFF
J gene: TRBJ2-3; D gene: .; V gene: TRBV24-1; clone size: few; CDR3 DNA: TGTGCCACCAGTGACGATAAAGGGACAGATACGCAGTATTTT; CDR3 protein: CATSDDKGTDTQYF
J gene: TRBJ1-4; D gene: .; V gene: TRBV6-5; clone size: few; CDR3 DNA: TGTGCCAGCAGTTACGGATCGGACCCCGGGAATGAAAAACTGTTTTTT; CDR3 protein: CASSYGSDPGNEKLFF
J gene: TRBJ2-1; D gene: TRBD2; V gene: TRBV20-1; clone size: .; CDR3 DNA: TGCAGTGCTAGAGTGCGGGGCGGGGGAAACTACAATGAGCAGTTCTTC; CDR3 protein: CSARVRGGGNYNEQFF
J gene: TRBJ1-5; D gene: TRBD1; V gene: TRBV12-3/TRBV12-4; clone size: once; CDR3 DNA: TGTCCCAGCAGTTTGAAGGGGGCGCAAAGCAATCAGCCCCAGCATTTT; CDR3 protein: CPSSLKGAQSNQPQHF
J gene: TRBJ2-5; D gene: TRBD1; V gene: TRBV5-6; clone size: once; CDR3 DNA: TGTGCCAGCAACCACCGGGACAGCCAAGAGACCCAGTACTTC; CDR3 protein: CASNHRDSQETQYF
J gene: TRBJ2-1; D gene: TRBD2; V gene: TRBV4-1; clone size: .; CDR3 DNA: TGCGCCAGCAGCCAGGATGTCCCTCCGGGGGGGGTCTACAATGAGCAGTTCTTC; CDR3 protein: CASSQDVPPGGVYNEQFF
J gene: TRBJ1-2; D gene: .; V gene: TRBV6-6; clone size: .; CDR3 DNA: TGTGCCAGCAGTTCGAGGGGTCCGGATGGCTACACCTTC; CDR3 protein: CASSSRGPDGYTF
J gene: TRBJ2-3; D gene: .; V gene: TRBV27; clone size: .; CDR3 DNA: TGTGCCAGCAGTTTTCTGGGCTGGGGCACAGATACGCAGTATTTT; CDR3 protein: CASSFLGWGTDTQYF
J gene: TRBJ2-4; D gene: .; V gene: TRBV6-2/TRBV6-3; clone size: few; CDR3 DNA: TGTGCCAGCGGTGAGGAGGCTCTAGCCAAAAACATTCAGTACTTC; CDR3 protein: CASGEEALAKNIQYF
J gene: TRBJ2-1; D gene: TRBD1; V gene: TRBV7-9; clone size: .; CDR3 DNA: TGTGCCAGCAGCTTAGGGAGATGGGGGACAGGGGGCTTTGATGAGCAGTTCTTC; CDR3 protein: CASSLGRWGTGGFDEQFF
J gene: TRBJ1-1; D gene: TRBD1; V gene: TRBV5-1; clone size: .; CDR3 DNA: TGCGCCAGCAGCTTGGTGGGACAGGAGAACACTGAAGCTTTCTTT; CDR3 protein: CASSLVGQENTEAFF
J gene: TRBJ2-1; D gene: TRBD2; V gene: TRBV4-1; clone size: few; CDR3 DNA: TGTGCCAGCAGCCACCTAGCGGGGGGACCTCACAATGAGCAGTTCTTC; CDR3 protein: CASSHLAGGPHNEQFF